These 13 T cell receptor beta chains share one sample of origin, sequenced in a study of blood T cell repertoires in COVID-19. Clones were sequenced by immunoSEQ multiplex PCR, and TCRdb holds only the in-frame ones, with some missing. Among tens of thousands of clones listed, approximately 83% were seen once. The material sequenced was peripheral blood. These receptors all come from an elderly man with acute or convalescent COVID-19.

This clone has just one count. The V gene is TRBV28, the J gene TRBJ2-7; 10 bases are a match to TRBD2. CDR1 MDHEN and CDR2 SYDVKM come from the germline V gene. J lost 5 bases, V lost 8 bases, and 6 bases had no gene match. The CDR3 length is 13 residues. CDR3 DNA: TGTGCCAGCGGTAGCGGGGGGCCCCACGAGCAGTACTTC. Its protein is CASGSGGPHEQYF.

The chain employs TRBV28 and TRBJ2-7; D is undetermined. This CDR3 comprises 11 residues. Germline assignment: CDR1 MDHEN and CDR2 SYDVKM. Trimming cost V 4 bases and J 1 base, with 2 bases left between them. CDR3 in amino acids: CASSSSYEQYF. For the CDR3, the DNA is TGTGCCAGCAGTTCTTCCTACGAGCAGTACTTC.

V usage is TRBV28 and J usage is TRBJ2-5, with a weak D call TRBD2 (7 bases). The CDR3 is made up of 13 amino acids. Germline V lookup: CDR1 MDHEN, CDR2 SYDVKM. The germline V and J ends were trimmed by 3 bases and 5 bases, with 10 bases remaining between them. This CDR3 is CASSFGGLETQYF. The CDR3 DNA reads as TGTGCCAGCAGTTTCGGGGGGCTTGAGACCCAGTACTTC.

V is TRBV5-1 and J is TRBJ1-6, with D perhaps TRBD1 (5 bases). Between the trimmed V and J ends, which lost 1 base and 5 bases, there was a span of 13 bases. This CDR3 is built from 16 residues. Germline lookup yields CDR1 SGHRS and CDR2 YFSETQ. This CDR3 reads CASSLNLRGNNSPLHF. The CDR3 DNA reads TGCGCCAGCAGCTTGAATTTACGGGGGAATAATTCACCCCTCCACTTT.

This chain links TRBV18 with TRBJ1-3, with D unresolved. Germline CDR1 reads KGHSH; CDR2 reads LQKENI. Trimming removed 6 bases at V and 2 bases at J, with 11 bases between. This CDR3 is built from 14 residues. The CDR3 nucleotides read TGTGCCAGCTCGCCCGCAGTCCCTGGAAACACCATATATTTT. This encodes CASSPAVPGNTIYF. The entire variable domain, with the rest obtained from reference TRBV18 and TRBJ1-3, is as follows: NAGVMQNPRHLVRRRGQEARLRCSPMKGHSHVYWYRQLPEEGLKFMVYLQKENIIDESGMPKERFSAEFPKEGPSILRIQQVVRGDSAAYFCASSPAVPGNTIYFGEGSWLTVV.

The CDR3 nucleotides are TGTGCCAGCTCACCAGGGGCTAACACTGAAGCTTTCTTT. The encoded protein is CASSPGANTEAFF. This chain joins TRBV18 and TRBJ1-1, with D maybe TRBD1 (5 bases). This CDR3 has 13 residues. V lost 2 bases and J lost 2, with 6 bases in between. The germline CDR1 and CDR2 sequences are KGHSH and LQKENI.

The chain uses TRBV9 and TRBJ1-1, with TRBD1 identical over 8 bases. The germline V gene has CDR1 SGDLS and CDR2 YYNGEE. V gave up 0 bases and J gave up 6 bases; unmatched junction bases: 7. The CDR3 loop spans 15 amino acids. In DNA form, the CDR3 reads TGTGCCAGCAGCGTAGGTAGACAGGGGATCGCTGAAGCTTTCTTT. This translates into CASSVGRQGIAEAFF.

The chain joins TRBV4-2 to TRBJ1-1, with TRBD1 as a possible D gene (6 bases). Trimming took off 1 base at V and 5 bases at J, with 14 bases between the two ends. The CDR3 is 15 amino acids. Germline CDR1 and CDR2: LGHNA and YNFKEQ. The CDR3 is CASSQGRAGETEAFF. DNA of the CDR3: TGTGCCAGCAGCCAAGGTCGGGCAGGGGAGACTGAAGCTTTCTTT.

The chain recombines TRBV7-2 with TRBJ2-7; 8 nucleotides line up with TRBD1. CDR3 length equals 11 residues. V gave up 4 bases and J gave up 13 bases; unmatched junction bases: 6. Looked up from germline, CDR1 is SGHTA and CDR2 is FQGNSA. The CDR3: CASSSGQGCYF. The CDR3 DNA follows: TGTGCCAGCAGCTCCGGACAGGGTTGTTACTTC.

The table lists this clone with a count of one. The rearrangement joins TRBV19 to TRBJ1-5; 8 nucleotides line up with TRBD1. The CDR3 has 16 amino acids. V gave up 7 bases and J gave up 4 bases; unmatched junction bases: 12. Germline loops: CDR1 LNHDA, CDR2 SQIVND (reference sequence). Here the CDR3 DNA reads TGTGCCAGTACTGCTTGGACAGGGAGGAGGAATCAGCCCCAGCATTTT. It yields the protein CASTAWTGRRNQPQHF.

The V call is TRBV7-2, the J call TRBJ1-5; D call uncertain. This CDR3 has 14 amino acids. Trimming took off 8 bases at V and 1 base at J, with 12 bases between the two ends. From germline, CDR1 is SGHTA and CDR2 FQGNSA. The CDR3 reads CASQLGESNQPQHF. The CDR3 DNA sequence: TGTGCCAGCCAGCTTGGGGAGAGCAATCAGCCCCAGCATTTT.

The chain uses TRBV25-1 and TRBJ1-5, with D unresolved. Per the germline V gene, CDR1 is MGHDK and CDR2 is SYGVNS. The V gene lost 2 bases and the J gene lost 4 bases, with 6 bases spanning the gap. This CDR3 spans 13 amino acids. Here the CDR3 DNA reads TGTGCCAGCAGTGAAACGGTAAATCAGCCCCAGCATTTT. Residues: CASSETVNQPQHF.

The rearrangement uses TRBV24-1 and TRBJ1-2; 9 nucleotides match TRBD1. Trimming removed 3 bases from V and 7 bases from J; junction bases left unmatched: 5. This CDR3 comprises 14 residues. Per germline, CDR1 KGHDR and CDR2 SFDVKD. In nucleotides, the CDR3 is TGTGCCACCAGTGATCCCGGGACAGGGCTTGGCTACACCTTC. This sequence encodes CATSDPGTGLGYTF.